This T cell receptor beta chain was profiled in a study of Graves' ophthalmopathy and Graves' hyperthyroidism. Study findings and constraints: The model reached approximately 67% sensitivity and about 72% specificity for predicting ophthalmopathy progression.

As concerns this clonotype: Its antigen is undetermined.

The CDR3 extends over 13 amino acids. The germline CDR1 and CDR2 sequences are ENHRY and SYGVKD. V gave up 10 bases and J gave up 5 bases; unmatched junction bases: 11. The diagnostic workup employed clinical symptoms, serum thyroxine, TRAb, thyroid ultrasound and orbital computed tomography. The authors amplified TCR beta CDR3 regions from RNA transcripts. HTBI primers were used in a first-round RT-PCR, which preceded a second-round multiplex PCR. TCRdb independently ran MiXCR on the multiplex PCR reads; one entry per CDR3 protein. Of almost 750,000 distinct CDR3 sequences in the sample, 40% were seen once.

The clonotype was recovered from an adult man with Graves' ophthalmopathy. The V gene is TRBV10-3, the J gene TRBJ2-7; 7 nucleotides match TRBD1. The material sequenced was peripheral blood. CDR3 nucleotides: TGTGCCAGCTTGACAGGGCGACGAAACGAGCAGTACTTC. Translation: CASLTGRRNEQYF.